The present TCR beta chain was sequenced within a study of T-cell memory formation after mild COVID-19 (dated by TCRdb to about 2021). About the study as a whole: TCR sequence clusters from the two donors were largely donor specific. Longitudinal TCRalpha and TCRbeta repertoire sequencing tracked T-cell clones expanding and contracting after mild COVID-19 in a couple of donors. The cohort was made up of two young adult volunteers, one female and one male, who were previously healthy. What the authors observed across the whole study: Some responding clones were found in pre-infection memory, which suggests that pre-existing cross-reactive memory T cells took part in the SARS-CoV-2 response. Clones contracting from day 15 to 85 had balanced CD4/CD8 phenotypes, while a second wave expanding from day 15 to 37 was biased towards CD4+. Contracting CD4+ clones were found mainly in CM and EM memory subsets, while CD8+ clones were enriched in EMRA. SARS-CoV-2 specificity of the second-wave clones peaking on day 37 was not confirmed. Only a couple of mild cases were covered by the study, and larger cohorts that include severe cases with pre-infection samples were considered necessary.

Sequencer: Illumina NovaSeq 6000. TCRalpha and TCRbeta cDNA libraries were constructed by 5'RACE with constant-segment primers, with sample barcodes and unique molecular identifiers being introduced. RNA was extracted from every sample with Trizol reagent. Libraries were amplified in two PCR steps, with a second sample barcode and Illumina TruSeq adapters added in the second step. Sequencing of libraries was performed on an Illumina NovaSeq with 2 x 150 bp paired-end reads. From the authors' description of their analysis: The reads were demultiplexed and collapsed into UMI-guided consensus sequences using migec v1.2.7. With mixcr v2.1.11, UMI consensuses were aligned to TRA and TRB V and J templates and assembled into clonotypes. Clonotypes were classified as expanded or contracted when called significant by both edgeR and NoisET, with noise models trained on biological replicates. edgeR calls used a false discovery rate-adjusted p below 0.01 and a log2 fold-change threshold of 1. As an exploratory analysis of dynamics, max-normalized trajectories of the 1000 most abundant clonotypes were examined with PCA combined with hierarchical clustering. Separately sequenced CD4+ and CD8+ repertoires were used to assign a CD4 or CD8 phenotype to each responding clone. Starting from the raw public reads, TCRdb applied fastp trimming at Q25, assembled clones with MiXCR and retained in-frame beta chains. Entries are consolidated by CDR3 protein sequence, retaining the most common genes and DNA. These V and J calls derive from TCRdb rather than the authors' analysis. This sample is represented by about 150,000 distinct CDR3 sequences; roughly 15% of them were singletons. The ten most abundant clones make up 13% to 15% of the sample.

On this clonotype: Which antigen it targets is not known. Base quality data are lacking; no much larger clone is found one base away.

PBMCs were isolated by Ficoll-Paque density gradient centrifugation. The CDR3 runs 16 amino acids, cysteine and phenylalanine included. The retained sequence is limited to the CDR3, 48 bases, with the frame set at the first base. The trim is 9 bases for V and 5 bases for J, with a gap of 26 bases between the germline ends. Based on the germline V gene (reference sequence), the CDR1 and CDR2 sequences are MNHEY and SMNVEV. This sequence uses TRBV27 and TRBJ2-7; TRBD2 is a weak D gene call, 5 bases matching. The TCR sequence derives from an adult woman who had mild COVID-19 (a few samples of this study predate the infection). The sample titles of this study are shuffled in the database, so cell type and time point are left out; the donor was told from shared clones. What was sequenced was PBMCs or a T cell subset sorted from them (not recorded which). The DNA reads as follows: TGTGCCAGTACCCCCGGAACAGCCCTGCCCGGGAACGAGCAGTACTTC. It translates as CASTPGTALPGNEQYF.